Below, 24 T cell receptor beta chains from the same sample are listed, as sequenced in a study of blood T cell repertoires in COVID-19. Libraries were prepared by immunoSEQ multiplex PCR; TCRdb keeps only in-frame clonotypes and omits some of them. The sample consists of 150,000 to 200,000 clones, around 86% of them appearing once. Sequencing used peripheral blood. These receptors were taken from a man aged 45-65 years with active or convalescent COVID-19.

The genes are TRBV6-5 and TRBJ2-7, with 9 bases identical to TRBD2. Germline V lookup: CDR1 MNHEY, CDR2 SVGAGI. The CDR3 spans 14 residues. V lost 4 bases to trimming and J lost 2 bases; unmatched junction nucleotides: 3. CDR3 coding DNA: TGTGCCAGCAGTTCGCTAGCGGGACCCTACGAGCAGTACTTC. It specifies CASSSLAGPYEQYF.

The rearrangement joins TRBV6-1 to TRBJ2-7; the D gene is possibly TRBD2 (5 bases). Looked up from germline, CDR1 is MNHNS and CDR2 is SASEGT. The CDR3 sequence is 13 residues long. The V end was cut by 2 bases, the J end by 3 bases, with 8 bases between. CDR3 sequence reads: CASSEIRGYEQYF. DNA of the CDR3: TGTGCCAGCAGTGAAATCCGGGGCTACGAGCAGTACTTC.

The V gene is TRBV15, the J gene TRBJ1-1; D might be TRBD1 (6 bases). The CDR3 spans 14 residues. The V end lost 2 bases, the J end lost 5 bases, and 12 bases lay between the germline ends. The V gene's germline CDR1 is LNHNV and CDR2 YYDKDF (reference sequence). The CDR3 reads CATSRTGLFTEAFF. DNA for the CDR3: TGTGCCACCAGCAGAACAGGGCTTTTTACTGAAGCTTTCTTT.

This chain connects TRBV6-5 to TRBJ2-2; 7 bases map to TRBD1. The CDR3 is 14 residues long. The germline CDR1 and CDR2 sequences are MNHEY and SVGAGI. J gave up 6 bases and V 4 bases, and 5 bases lay outside the gene matches. The CDR3 reads CASSFNRGAGELFF. CDR3 sequence (DNA): TGTGCCAGCAGTTTCAACAGGGGTGCCGGGGAGCTGTTTTTT.

Note on this clone: The sample holds other DNA sequences that translate to the same CDR3. The gene calls are TRBV6-5 and TRBJ1-2; unclear D gene. Deletions cut 8 bases from V and 0 bases from J, with 13 bases between. Germline assignment: CDR1 MNHEY and CDR2 SVGAGI. The CDR3 loop spans 14 amino acids. This CDR3 reads CASSYSTSNYGYTF. CDR3 sequence (DNA): TGTGCCAGCTCTTACAGTACCTCTAACTATGGCTACACCTTC.

The chain combines TRBV12-3 or TRBV12-4 with TRBJ1-2, with 11 bases that match TRBD1. This CDR3 has 13 amino acids. V gave up 6 bases and J gave up 8 bases; unmatched junction bases: 5. CDR3 nucleotide sequence: TGTGCCAGCAGCCTGGACAGGGGGCAAGGCTACACCTTC. Its protein product is CASSLDRGQGYTF.

The chain combines TRBV27 with TRBJ2-7; TRBD2 aligns across 8 bases. Germline lookup yields CDR1 MNHEY and CDR2 SMNVEV (reference sequence). J lost 1 base, V lost 5 bases, and 4 bases had no gene match. The CDR3 contains 14 residues. The CDR3 DNA follows: TGTGCCAGCAGTGTCCAGCGGGAGTCCTACGAGCAGTACTTC. As protein: CASSVQRESYEQYF.

This chain uses TRBV15 with TRBJ2-5; 12 nucleotides align to TRBD2. The germline V gene encodes CDR1 LNHNV and CDR2 YYDKDF (reference sequence). V shed 0 bases and J 4 bases; nucleotides not matched to a gene: 6. CDR3 size: 17 residues. The CDR3: CATSRDRPTSGGETQYF. CDR3 DNA sequence: TGTGCCACCAGCAGAGATCGGCCGACTAGCGGGGGAGAGACCCAGTACTTC.

There are a few counts of this clone. J is TRBJ1-1 and V is TRBV5-1, with 7 bases fitting TRBD1. This CDR3 contains 15 residues. The V gene end was trimmed by 4 bases and the J gene end by 6 bases; junction bases not matched to a gene: 12. CDR1 is SGHRS, CDR2 YFSETQ, per germline. The CDR3 here is CASSGGQHEQAEAFF. CDR3 DNA sequence: TGCGCCAGCAGCGGGGGACAGCATGAACAAGCTGAAGCTTTCTTT.

The chain joins TRBV27 to TRBJ2-2, with 8 bases lining up with TRBD1. CDR1 and CDR2 (germline): MNHEY, SMNVEV (reference sequence). V was pared by 6 bases and J by 4 bases, with 7 bases of the junction left unmatched. The CDR3 length is 15 residues. The CDR3 DNA follows: TGTGCCAGCAGATTACAGGGGGGAGTCACCGGGGAGCTGTTTTTT. The encoded protein is CASRLQGGVTGELFF.

This clone showed up just a few times. The chain is built from TRBV14 and TRBJ2-7; a weak D match, TRBD2 (5 bases). There are 16 residues in the CDR3. CDR1 and CDR2 from the germline V gene are SGHDN and FVKESK. With 0 bases removed from V and 0 bases from J, the gap between germline ends came to 12 bases. The CDR3 loop reads CASSQERGGSSYEQYF. CDR3 bases: TGTGCCAGCAGCCAAGAGCGAGGAGGAAGCTCCTACGAGCAGTACTTC.

The CDR3 loop is CASSQDLDRGAYEQYF. Written as DNA, the CDR3 is TGCGCCAGCAGCCAAGATTTGGACAGGGGAGCCTACGAGCAGTACTTC. The rearrangement uses TRBV4-1 and TRBJ2-7; 9 nucleotides agree with TRBD1. The CDR3 covers 16 residues. Germline CDR1 and CDR2: MGHRA and YSYEKL. Trimming took 0 bases from V and 2 from J; bases not matched to a gene: 5.

The V call is TRBV7-2, the J call TRBJ2-2; a possible D gene is TRBD2 (5 bases). The CDR3 length is 14 residues. The germline CDR1 and CDR2 sequences are SGHTA and FQGNSA. The V end lost 5 bases, the J end lost 4 bases, and 11 bases lay between the germline ends. The CDR3 nucleotides are TGTGCCAGCAGCCTAACGGGAACCACCGGGGAGCTGTTTTTT. This sequence encodes CASSLTGTTGELFF.

The chain has TRBV4-1 and TRBJ1-6, with D perhaps TRBD1 (5 bases). Germline-derived CDR1 and CDR2 are MGHRA and YSYEKL. The CDR3 is 16 residues long. V was trimmed by 1 base and J by 7 bases, leaving 14 bases between them. CDR3 DNA sequence: TGCGCCAGCAGCCAAGTGGTGGCAGGGCCAAATTCACCCCTCCACTTT. It translates to CASSQVVAGPNSPLHF.

The rearrangement links TRBV4-1 to TRBJ1-2, with D possibly being TRBD1 (5 bases). V lost 1 base to trimming and J lost 7 bases, with 13 bases between them. CDR1 is MGHRA, CDR2 YSYEKL, per germline. This CDR3 spans 14 amino acids. CDR3 sequence: CASSQGGASSGYTF. CDR3 bases: TGCGCCAGCAGCCAAGGGGGCGCGTCGAGTGGCTACACCTTC.

The V call is TRBV6-5, the J call TRBJ1-5; 9 bases are shared with TRBD1. This CDR3 contains 15 residues. The junction had 10 bases not matched to a gene; V was cut back by 10 bases and J by 3 bases. Germline CDR1 is MNHEY and CDR2 is SVGAGI. This CDR3 is CATLTGGFYNQPQHF. CDR3 DNA: TGTGCCACCCTTACAGGGGGCTTCTACAATCAGCCCCAGCATTTT.

V gene TRBV28 combines with J gene TRBJ1-5; D unclear. The CDR3 spans 15 residues. Deletions cut 10 bases from V and 0 bases from J, with 16 bases between. CDR1 is MDHEN and CDR2 is SYDVKM in the germline V gene. The CDR3 reads CATNEVGNSNQPQHF. The CDR3 nucleotides read TGTGCCACGAACGAGGTGGGTAATAGCAATCAGCCCCAGCATTTT.

V and J are TRBV11-3 and TRBJ2-2, with a weak D call TRBD2 (5 bases). V lost 2 bases and J lost 5, with 9 bases in between. Germline lookup yields CDR1 SGHNT and CDR2 YENEEA. The CDR3 spans 14 residues. This CDR3 reads CASSLSEGTGELFF. In nucleotides, the CDR3 is TGTGCCAGCAGCTTATCCGAGGGAACCGGGGAGCTGTTTTTT.

The chain links TRBV6-5 to TRBJ1-4; D is possibly TRBD1 (6 bases). Trimming shortened V by 2 bases and J by 5 bases, and 9 bases separated the two germline ends. Germline V gene data show CDR1 as MNHEY and CDR2 as SVGAGI. This CDR3 spans 14 amino acids. CDR3 coding DNA: TGTGCCAGCAGTTACAGGGGGAAGAATGAAAAACTGTTTTTT. As protein: CASSYRGKNEKLFF.

The chain's CDR3 is CASSSPGQGGTFGRETQYF. The CDR3 nucleotides are TGCGCCAGCAGCTCACCGGGACAGGGTGGGACATTTGGGAGAGAGACCCAGTACTTC. The V and J genes are TRBV5-1 and TRBJ2-5; 9 bases are a match to TRBD1. Germline V gene sequence: CDR1 SGHRS, CDR2 YFSETQ. The V and J ends lost 3 bases and 4 bases, in that order; junction bases with no gene match: 19. The CDR3 consists of 19 residues.

The V call is TRBV18, the J call TRBJ1-3; 7 positions match TRBD1. Trimming at V came to 3 bases and at J to 4 bases, leaving 9 bases not matched to a gene. The CDR3 is 16 amino acids. Germline assignment: CDR1 KGHSH and CDR2 LQKENI. This chain's CDR3 is CASSPSIAGQGNTIYF. The CDR3, as DNA: TGTGCCAGCTCACCTTCGATCGCGGGACAGGGAAACACCATATATTTT.

The chain recombines TRBV3-1 (or the pseudogene TRBV3-2) with TRBJ1-2; a possible D gene is TRBD1 (6 bases). This CDR3 comprises 17 residues. In germline, CDR1 is LGHDT, CDR2 YNNKEL (reference sequence). V was pared by 4 bases and J by 4 bases, with 22 bases between. CDR3 nucleotide sequence: TGTGCCAGCAGCCCGACTCCACAAAAACTAGGGGGCTATGGCTACACCTTC. Residues: CASSPTPQKLGGYGYTF.

J is TRBJ2-7 and V is TRBV6-1; maybe TRBD2 (6 bases). The CDR3 length is 13 residues. The germline gives CDR1 MNHNS, CDR2 SASEGT. Between the trimmed V and J ends, which lost 5 bases and 1 base, there was a span of 9 bases. CDR3 sequence: CASSLAESYEQYF. The CDR3 DNA reads as TGTGCCAGCAGTTTAGCGGAGTCCTACGAGCAGTACTTC.

This clone was counted once. V usage is TRBV12-3 or TRBV12-4 and J usage is TRBJ2-1; possibly TRBD1 for D (6 bases). The germline V and J ends were trimmed by 6 bases and 6 bases, with 12 bases remaining between them. This CDR3 is 13 amino acids long. The CDR3 region is CASRVSGVNEQFF. DNA for the CDR3: TGTGCCAGCAGGGTTTCAGGGGTCAATGAGCAGTTCTTC.